These 6 T cell receptor beta chains were sequenced from one sample in a study of blood T cell repertoires in COVID-19 (TCRdb year 2020). Libraries were constructed by the immunoSEQ multiplex PCR assay. Entries here come from immuneACCESS through TCRdb and include only in-frame sequences with V and J called. Some clones fail to appear in such tables; in the studies checked, an unresolved V gene covers under half of the shortfall, and the cause of the remainder is unknown. Counted in this sample were 37,000 or so clones; roughly 90% of them appeared once. Clones ranked in the top ten supply 6.1% of the sample. The sample comprised peripheral blood. These receptors all come from a human donor in a cohort sampled during active COVID-19.

A few counts support this clone. This rearrangement joins TRBV2 to TRBJ1-5, with a possible D match to TRBD1 (5 bases). The germline V and J ends were trimmed by 5 bases and 1 base, with 9 bases remaining between them. Germline CDR1 SNHLY, CDR2 FYNNEI. The CDR3 covers 14 residues. The CDR3 reads CASSHGGSNQPQHF. CDR3 bases: TGTGCCAGCAGTCATGGGGGGAGCAATCAGCCCCAGCATTTT.

V usage is TRBV5-1 and J usage is TRBJ1-2; 9 positions agree with TRBD1. Trimming cost V 0 bases and J 6 bases; bases outside gene matches: 6. The CDR3 sequence is 15 residues long. CDR1 is SGHRS, CDR2 YFSETQ, per germline. The CDR3 region has the DNA TGCGCCAGCAGCTTGGCTCCGGGACAGGGACATGGCTACACCTTC. Translation gives CASSLAPGQGHGYTF.

The chain is built from TRBV6-5 and TRBJ1-2, with 7 bases identical to TRBD1. Losses at the gene ends were 4 bases for V and 7 bases for J; bases not matched to a gene: 9. The CDR3 has 14 amino acids. Per germline, CDR1 MNHEY and CDR2 SVGAGI. As DNA, the CDR3 is TGTGCCAGCAGTTCCGGGACAGCCCAAGGTGGCTACACCTTC. Translating gives CASSSGTAQGGYTF.

The CDR3 sequence is CASGSGTGNNEQFF. CDR3 in DNA: TGTGCCAGTGGTTCCGGGACAGGGAACAATGAGCAGTTCTTC. The V and J genes are TRBV19 and TRBJ2-1; TRBD1 agrees at 9 bases. The CDR3 length is 14 residues. Germline V gene lookup returns CDR1 LNHDA and CDR2 SQIVND (reference sequence). V shed 8 bases and J 5 bases; nucleotides not matched to a gene: 7.

The chain has TRBV12-3 or TRBV12-4 and TRBJ2-7; 8 bases agree with TRBD1. V trimming: 5 bases; J trimming: 4 bases; junction bases outside the gene matches: 4. The CDR3 length is 13 residues. CDR3 region: CASSGQGWYEQYF. The CDR3 DNA reads as TGTGCCAGCAGTGGACAGGGTTGGTACGAGCAGTACTTC.

This clone was observed a handful of times. The V and J genes are TRBV12-2 and TRBJ2-5; TRBD2 was called by the table and not checked on the DNA. TRBV12-2 is given as a pseudogene. This CDR3 has 15 amino acids. This chain's CDR3 is CASRRTSGDQETQYF. DNA of the CDR3: TGTGCAAGTCGCCGGACTAGCGGGGATCAAGAGACCCAGTACTTC.